A selection of T cell receptor beta chains follows, all from one sample in a study of blood T cell repertoires in COVID-19. Clones were sequenced by immunoSEQ multiplex PCR, and TCRdb holds only the in-frame ones, with some missing. This sample has about 200,000 clones; roughly 80% occur once, and the top ten carry about 9.4%. Sequenced: peripheral blood. The origin of the receptors is a woman aged 80 or older with acute or convalescent COVID-19. The CDR3 runs from the conserved cysteine through the conserved F or W. D genes are given only for firm matches. The size entry is marked missing in some rows and otherwise reads once, few, many or a size class.

D gene: NA
J gene: TRBJ2-7
CDR3 length: 15
V gene: TRBV5-1
clone size: NA
CDR3 protein: CASSLGAGAGYEQYF
CDR3 DNA: TGCGCCAGCAGCTTGGGGGCAGGGGCAGGTTACGAGCAGTACTTC

D gene: NA
J gene: TRBJ1-2
CDR3 length: 14
V gene: TRBV3-1/TRBV3-2
clone size: NA
CDR3 protein: CASSPGAVNYGYTF
CDR3 DNA: TGTGCCAGCAGCCCCGGAGCCGTTAACTATGGCTACACCTTC

D gene: NA
J gene: TRBJ1-1
CDR3 length: 12
V gene: TRBV6-5
clone size: NA
CDR3 protein: CAAHPGNTEAFF
CDR3 DNA: TGTGCCGCCCACCCAGGGAACACTGAAGCTTTCTTT

D gene: NA
J gene: TRBJ1-2
CDR3 length: 17
V gene: TRBV28
clone size: NA
CDR3 protein: CASSSRQDRGLNYGYTF
CDR3 DNA: TGTGCCAGCAGTTCCCGCCAGGATAGGGGCCTTAACTATGGCTACACCTTC

D gene: TRBD2
J gene: TRBJ2-5
CDR3 length: 18
V gene: TRBV10-3
clone size: NA
CDR3 protein: CAISESGTSGSKRESQYF
CDR3 DNA: TGTGCCATCAGTGAGTCCGGGACTAGCGGGAGTAAAAGAGAGAGCCAGTACTTC

D gene: TRBD2
J gene: TRBJ2-1
CDR3 length: 20
V gene: TRBV19
clone size: NA
CDR3 protein: CASSIDLGLAGSRTYNEQFF
CDR3 DNA: TGTGCCAGTAGTATAGATCTCGGGCTAGCGGGGTCCCGGACCTACAATGAGCAGTTCTTC

D gene: NA
J gene: TRBJ2-4
CDR3 length: 14
V gene: TRBV21-1
clone size: NA
CDR3 protein: CASSKGGAENIQYF
CDR3 DNA: TGTGCCAGCAGCAAAGGTGGGGCTGAGAACATTCAGTACTTC

D gene: TRBD1
J gene: TRBJ1-3
CDR3 length: 14
V gene: TRBV30
clone size: NA
CDR3 protein: CAWDRASSGNTIYF
CDR3 DNA: TGTGCCTGGGACAGGGCTTCCTCTGGAAACACCATATATTTT

D gene: TRBD1
J gene: TRBJ1-1
CDR3 length: 14
V gene: TRBV5-1
clone size: NA
CDR3 protein: CASSRTGGNTEAFF
CDR3 DNA: TGCGCCAGCAGCAGGACAGGGGGGAACACTGAAGCTTTCTTT

D gene: NA
J gene: TRBJ2-7
CDR3 length: 14
V gene: TRBV6-5
clone size: few
CDR3 protein: CASSYSRGSYEQYF
CDR3 DNA: TGTGCCAGCAGTTACTCCAGGGGATCCTACGAGCAGTACTTC

D gene: TRBD1
J gene: TRBJ2-7
CDR3 length: 13
V gene: TRBV19
clone size: NA
CDR3 protein: CASSPTGAYEQYF
CDR3 DNA: TGTGCCAGCTCTCCCACAGGGGCTTACGAGCAGTACTTC

D gene: NA
J gene: TRBJ1-3
CDR3 length: 15
V gene: TRBV2
clone size: NA
CDR3 protein: CASTQQPGNGNTIYF
CDR3 DNA: TGTGCCAGCACCCAACAGCCAGGGAATGGAAACACCATATATTTT

D gene: TRBD2
J gene: TRBJ2-1
CDR3 length: 15
V gene: TRBV7-2
clone size: few
CDR3 protein: CASSLSGGEYNEQFF
CDR3 DNA: TGTGCCAGCAGCTTAAGCGGGGGGGAATACAATGAGCAGTTCTTC

D gene: TRBD1
J gene: TRBJ2-3
CDR3 length: 16
V gene: TRBV5-1
clone size: NA
CDR3 protein: CASSKDRGQSTDTQYF
CDR3 DNA: TGCGCCAGCAGCAAGGACAGGGGGCAAAGCACAGATACGCAGTATTTT

D gene: TRBD2
J gene: TRBJ2-1
CDR3 length: 15
V gene: TRBV6-5
clone size: NA
CDR3 protein: CASSNLAGVVNEQFF
CDR3 DNA: TGTGCCAGCAGTAATCTAGCGGGGGTAGTAAATGAGCAGTTCTTC

D gene: TRBD1
J gene: TRBJ2-7
CDR3 length: 14
V gene: TRBV7-3
clone size: NA
CDR3 protein: CASSLDRGPYEQYF
CDR3 DNA: TGTGCCAGCAGCTTAGACAGGGGGCCATACGAGCAGTACTTC

D gene: TRBD1
J gene: TRBJ1-1
CDR3 length: 14
V gene: TRBV10-1
clone size: NA
CDR3 protein: CASSESRRTGEAFF
CDR3 DNA: TGCGCCAGCAGTGAGTCACGAAGGACAGGGGAAGCTTTCTTT

D gene: NA
J gene: TRBJ2-1
CDR3 length: 14
V gene: TRBV5-1
clone size: NA
CDR3 protein: CASSQFRTYNEQFF
CDR3 DNA: TGCGCCAGCAGCCAGTTCCGGACATACAATGAGCAGTTCTTC

D gene: NA
J gene: TRBJ2-5
CDR3 length: 15
V gene: TRBV5-1
clone size: NA
CDR3 protein: CASSSDSTFGETQYF
CDR3 DNA: TGCGCCAGCAGCTCGGACAGTACCTTCGGAGAGACCCAGTACTTC

D gene: TRBD1
J gene: TRBJ1-1
CDR3 length: 14
V gene: TRBV6-5
clone size: NA
CDR3 protein: CASRPRGGGSEAFF
CDR3 DNA: TGTGCCAGCAGACCTCGCGGAGGGGGCTCTGAAGCTTTCTTT

D gene: NA
J gene: TRBJ2-3
CDR3 length: 14
V gene: TRBV7-2
clone size: NA
CDR3 protein: CASSVAGGPNTQYF
CDR3 DNA: TGTGCCAGCAGTGTAGCAGGCGGGCCCAATACGCAGTATTTT

D gene: NA
J gene: TRBJ1-5
CDR3 length: 16
V gene: TRBV19
clone size: NA
CDR3 protein: CASNPNRAGSNQPQHF
CDR3 DNA: TGTGCCAGTAACCCTAACAGGGCCGGTAGCAATCAGCCCCAGCATTTT

D gene: TRBD1
J gene: TRBJ1-2
CDR3 length: 14
V gene: TRBV3-1/TRBV3-2
clone size: NA
CDR3 protein: CASSQVDRGSGYTF
CDR3 DNA: TGTGCCAGCAGCCAAGTTGACAGGGGAAGTGGCTACACCTTC

D gene: NA
J gene: TRBJ2-2
CDR3 length: 14
V gene: TRBV18
clone size: NA
CDR3 protein: CASSPPTDTGELFF
CDR3 DNA: TGTGCCAGCTCACCACCGACAGACACCGGGGAGCTGTTTTTT

D gene: NA
J gene: TRBJ1-5
CDR3 length: 17
V gene: TRBV29-1
clone size: once
CDR3 protein: CSVDAPFVQYSNQPQHF
CDR3 DNA: TGCAGCGTTGATGCTCCCTTCGTGCAGTATAGCAATCAGCCCCAGCATTTT

D gene: NA
J gene: TRBJ2-3
CDR3 length: 13
V gene: TRBV3-1/TRBV3-2
clone size: few
CDR3 protein: CASSPAGTDTQYF
CDR3 DNA: TGTGCCAGCAGCCCAGCCGGGACAGATACGCAGTATTTT

D gene: NA
J gene: TRBJ2-5
CDR3 length: 15
V gene: TRBV15
clone size: NA
CDR3 protein: CATSRDLGAGETQYF
CDR3 DNA: TGTGCCACCAGCAGAGATTTAGGGGCCGGGGAGACCCAGTACTTC

D gene: NA
J gene: TRBJ1-3
CDR3 length: 17
V gene: TRBV19
clone size: NA
CDR3 protein: CASSIETRVVSGNTIYF
CDR3 DNA: TGTGCCAGTAGTATAGAGACTAGGGTCGTCTCTGGAAACACCATATATTTT

D gene: NA
J gene: TRBJ1-5
CDR3 length: 13
V gene: TRBV6-2/TRBV6-3
clone size: NA
CDR3 protein: CASSYSLNQPQHF
CDR3 DNA: TGTGCCAGCAGTTACTCCCTAAATCAGCCCCAGCATTTT

D gene: NA
J gene: TRBJ1-5
CDR3 length: 17
V gene: TRBV6-2/TRBV6-3
clone size: NA
CDR3 protein: CASSPGSAGDLNQPQHF
CDR3 DNA: TGTGCCAGCAGCCCAGGGTCTGCAGGGGACCTCAATCAGCCCCAGCATTTT

D gene: TRBD1
J gene: TRBJ2-7
CDR3 length: 14
V gene: TRBV30
clone size: NA
CDR3 protein: CAWSVGQRSYEQYF
CDR3 DNA: TGTGCCTGGAGTGTGGGACAGCGTTCCTACGAGCAGTACTTC

D gene: NA
J gene: TRBJ1-4
CDR3 length: 15
V gene: TRBV30
clone size: NA
CDR3 protein: CAWSGWGSLNEKLFF
CDR3 DNA: TGTGCCTGGAGTGGGTGGGGCAGCCTTAATGAAAAACTGTTTTTT

D gene: TRBD2
J gene: TRBJ2-1
CDR3 length: 11
V gene: TRBV7-8
clone size: NA
CDR3 protein: CASSLGGEQFF
CDR3 DNA: TGTGCCAGCAGCCTCGGGGGGGAGCAGTTCTTC

D gene: NA
J gene: TRBJ1-1
CDR3 length: 13
V gene: TRBV28
clone size: NA
CDR3 protein: CASLAEPNTEAFF
CDR3 DNA: TGTGCCAGCCTGGCCGAACCGAACACTGAAGCTTTCTTT

D gene: TRBD2
J gene: TRBJ2-1
CDR3 length: 22
V gene: TRBV10-1
clone size: NA
CDR3 protein: CASSESTSGSAPQISSYNEQFF
CDR3 DNA: TGCGCCAGCAGTGAGTCGACTAGCGGGAGTGCGCCGCAGATCAGCTCCTACAATGAGCAGTTCTTC

D gene: NA
J gene: TRBJ1-2
CDR3 length: 14
V gene: TRBV5-1
clone size: NA
CDR3 protein: CASSLESLDYGYTF
CDR3 DNA: TGCGCCAGCAGCTTAGAGAGTTTAGACTATGGCTACACCTTC

D gene: NA
J gene: TRBJ2-2
CDR3 length: 17
V gene: TRBV18
clone size: once
CDR3 protein: CASSPGGYQEDTGELFF
CDR3 DNA: TGTGCCAGCTCACCAGGGGGCTATCAAGAGGACACCGGGGAGCTGTTTTTT

D gene: TRBD2
J gene: TRBJ2-1
CDR3 length: 16
V gene: TRBV4-1
clone size: NA
CDR3 protein: CASSQGGLGAYNEQFF
CDR3 DNA: TGCGCCAGCAGCCAAGGGGGACTAGGAGCTTACAATGAGCAGTTCTTC

D gene: TRBD2
J gene: TRBJ2-7
CDR3 length: 13
V gene: TRBV24-1
clone size: NA
CDR3 protein: CATSAGATYEQYF
CDR3 DNA: TGTGCCACGTCAGCGGGGGCTACCTACGAGCAGTACTTC

D gene: TRBD1
J gene: TRBJ2-3
CDR3 length: 15
V gene: TRBV25-1
clone size: NA
CDR3 protein: CASADWTGGADTQYF
CDR3 DNA: TGTGCCAGCGCTGATTGGACAGGGGGGGCAGATACGCAGTATTTT

D gene: NA
J gene: TRBJ2-7
CDR3 length: 15
V gene: TRBV11-2
clone size: NA
CDR3 protein: CASSLDTETASKQYF
CDR3 DNA: TGTGCCAGCAGCTTAGATACGGAGACGGCAAGCAAGCAGTACTTC